This T cell receptor (beta chain) came from a study of beta chain features in type 1 diabetes. Study results and limitations: In all four CD4+ subsets, TCRB CDR3 length was significantly, moderately reduced in type 1 diabetes. There were fewer insertions and more deletions at the VDJ junctions of type 1 diabetes patients.

V was pared by 3 bases and J by 6 bases, with 10 bases of the junction left unmatched. CDR1 MGHRA and CDR2 YSYEKL come from the germline V gene. This CDR3 has 15 amino acids. The whole isolated RNA underwent reverse transcription, so sequencing captured expressed TCRB transcripts. Sequencing was performed with immunoSEQ multiplex PCR; in TCRdb, only in-frame clones are kept and a portion is missing. The data show approximately 380,000 clones, with around 15% seen just once and under 0.02% held by the top ten. This clone was seen only a few times. The target antigen is unknown. Blood was drawn once from each donor into heparinised tubes. The draws averaged about 110 mL.

The sample taken for sequencing was naive CD4+ T cells from blood. This sequence was found in a young woman in good health. The chain couples TRBV4-1 to TRBJ1-2; TRBD1 matches 7 bases. CDR3 bases: TGCGCCAGCAGCCAGCCAACAGGGGTTGTTGATGGCTACACCTTC. Protein sequence: CASSQPTGVVDGYTF.